This T cell receptor beta chain was identified in a study of CD8+ T cells in alopecia areata. The germline V gene encodes CDR1 DFQATT and CDR2 SNEGSKA (reference sequence). The V end lost 2 bases, the J end lost 9 bases, and 9 bases lay between the germline ends. The CDR3 spans 11 residues. Findings and limits, study-wide: Especially in alopecia totalis/universalis, lesional scalp showed greater clonality than normal scalp did.

Treatment reported: oral pan-JAK inhibitor, 5-10 mg twice daily. As the sequencing template, cDNA was produced by extracting RNA and reverse transcribing it. Measured with immunoSEQ multiplex PCR; TCRdb has only the in-frame clones, and not every one. The profile shows approximately 280,000 clones, 58% of them singletons. Regarding this clone: Its specificity is unknown.

The TCR comes from a human donor with alopecia areata. The chain uses TRBV20-1 and TRBJ2-3; D not resolved. Sequenced here: CD4+ T cells sorted from blood, sampled at week 24, from a patient treated with tofacitinib. The CDR3 DNA reads TGCAGTGCTAGACTAGGCGCAACGCAGTATTTT. Translated, it gives CSARLGATQYF.